This T cell receptor (beta chain) is drawn from a study of vaccination effects on CD4 cells after COVID-19. Overall study: Late post-vaccine samples came at days +241, +227 and +161 respectively.

As for this clone: Its cognate antigen is unknown.

Using viral peptide pools, the ViraFEST assay grew out antigen-specific CD4+ T cells prior to sequencing. With more than 9 days of culture completed, CD4+ T cells were isolated. This person caught SARS-CoV-2 sometime from March to December 2020, and PCR testing confirmed the infection. The vaccine given was either BNT162b2 or mRNA-1273, in two doses. Wells of 1.5 million to 2 million PBMC each were grown with about 9.8 IU/ml IL-2 and 9.5 to 10 ug/ml peptides. At days 3 and 7, half of the medium was exchanged for IL-2 medium. The repertoire was sequenced with immunoSEQ multiplex PCR; TCRdb's copy has only in-frame clones and lacks some. Of 11,000 to 15,000 clones in the sample, over 60% were seen once. Findings and limits, study-wide: Few convalescent patients were studied, and early post-infection samples were lacking.

Trimming removed 0 bases from V and 8 bases from J, with 11 bases in between. This CDR3 has 13 residues. Germline V gene sequence: CDR1 SGHRS, CDR2 YFSETQ. The sequence was obtained from a human donor who had a prior SARS-CoV-2 infection. The J gene is TRBJ1-1, the V gene TRBV5-1, with D unresolved. This material consisted of CD4+ T cells from PBMCs cultured with SARS-CoV-2 spike peptides, taken after COVID-19 vaccination. The CDR3 reads CASSLGVSLEAFF. CDR3 coding DNA: TGCGCCAGCAGCTTGGGGGTTTCTCTGGAAGCTTTCTTT.